The 8 T cell receptor beta chains below all came from one sample that was sequenced in a study of shared clonotypes between healthy human individuals. Sequencing was performed with immunoSEQ multiplex PCR; in TCRdb, only in-frame clones are kept and a portion is missing. The repertoire consists of just over 2,000,000 clones, with roughly 96% occurring once and the leading ten covering 0.1% to 0.15%. Sequencing used naive CD4+ T cells sorted from blood. Stated subset: CD45RA+ positively selected. Receptor source: a man aged 18 to 29 in good health.

This clone was detected only a few times. The sample holds other DNA sequences that translate to the same CDR3. The chain combines TRBV30 with TRBJ2-3; D not resolved. Germline V gives CDR1 GTSNPN, CDR2 SVGIG (reference sequence). This CDR3 region has 12 residues. The V end lost 0 bases, the J end lost 3 bases, and 4 bases lay between the germline ends. CDR3 loop: CAWSVGTDTQYF. Here the CDR3 DNA reads TGTGCCTGGAGTGTAGGGACAGATACGCAGTATTTT. The variable domain in full, completed from reference TRBV30 and TRBJ2-3, reads SQTIHQWPATLVQPVGSPLSLECTVEGTSNPNLYWYRQAAGRGLQLLFYSVGIGQISSEVPQNLSASRPQDRQFILSSKKLLLSDSGFYLCAWSVGTDTQYFGPGTRLTVL.

V and J are TRBV28 and TRBJ2-7; no reliable D call. Trimming left V 4 bases short and J 10 bases short, with 23 bases between. Germline lookup yields CDR1 MDHEN and CDR2 SYDVKM. The CDR3 runs to 15 residues. The CDR3 sequence: CASSSITPSRGSQYF. The CDR3 DNA reads TGTGCCAGCAGTTCGATTACCCCCTCCCGCGGTAGCCAGTACTTC.

This clone was detected only once. The chain joins TRBV7-8 to TRBJ2-5; TRBD2 agrees at 15 bases. V lost 5 bases, J lost 5 bases, and 6 bases stayed unmatched. Germline CDR1 is SGHVS and CDR2 is FQNEAQ. This CDR3 contains 16 residues. CDR3 region: CASSPGLAGGYETQYF. The CDR3 bases are TGTGCCAGCAGCCCGGGACTAGCGGGAGGATATGAGACCCAGTACTTC.

The CDR3 region has the DNA TGTGCCAGCAGCTTAGGACAGATCAACACTGAAGCTTTCTTT. This gives the protein CASSLGQINTEAFF. V is TRBV6-5 and J is TRBJ1-1; tentatively, D is TRBD1 (6 bases). This CDR3 is built from 14 residues. Trimming took 6 bases from V and 2 from J, leaving 13 bases between them. The V gene's germline CDR1 is MNHEY and CDR2 SVGAGI.

The rearrangement joins TRBV7-9 to TRBJ1-1, with D possibly matching TRBD1 (5 bases). V shed 5 bases and J shed 3 bases, with 13 bases lying between them. CDR1 is SEHNR and CDR2 is FQNEAQ in the germline V gene (reference sequence). This CDR3 region has 14 residues. Here the CDR3 reads CASSRREGDTEAFF. CDR3 nucleotides: TGTGCCAGCAGCCGTCGGGAAGGGGACACTGAAGCTTTCTTT.

About this clone itself: The sample has other DNA sequences that encode this CDR3 too. The V call is TRBV5-1, the J call TRBJ1-1; tentative D call: TRBD1 (6 bases). The CDR3 consists of 14 residues. Trimming pared 1 base from V and 2 bases from J, leaving 9 bases between. In germline, CDR1 is SGHRS, CDR2 YFSETQ. The CDR3, as DNA: TGCGCCAGCAGCTTGCTCAGGGGCAACACTGAAGCTTTCTTT. Encoded protein: CASSLLRGNTEAFF.

V and J are TRBV6-1 and TRBJ1-2; unclear D gene. Deletions cut 5 bases from V and 3 bases from J, with 10 bases between. The germline gives CDR1 MNHNS, CDR2 SASEGT. This CDR3 comprises 13 residues. The DNA of the CDR3 is TGTGCCAGCAGTCTCCGGGGTCACTATGGCTACACCTTC. This gives the protein CASSLRGHYGYTF.

This chain joins TRBV19 and TRBJ2-7; possible D gene TRBD2, 6 bases. V dropped 1 base and J dropped 5 bases, with 18 bases sitting between them. From germline, CDR1 is LNHDA and CDR2 SQIVND (reference sequence). The CDR3 is 16 amino acids. This CDR3 reads CASSIVSLGGRDEQYF. In DNA, the CDR3 is TGTGCCAGTAGTATAGTTTCGTTGGGAGGAAGGGACGAGCAGTACTTC.